The 30 T cell receptor beta chains below come from one sample, sequenced in a study of shared clonotypes between healthy human individuals. Clones were sequenced by immunoSEQ multiplex PCR, and TCRdb holds only the in-frame ones, with some missing. The table has 550,000 to 850,000 clones, about 74% seen once. Specimen: memory CD4+ T cells sorted from blood. Subset: CD45RA-negative fraction. These receptors were obtained from a woman under 40 in good health.

This chain joins TRBV30 and TRBJ2-6; D is possibly TRBD1 (6 bases). The ends were cut back, 0 bases at V and 3 bases at J, with 12 bases in the middle. Germline assignment: CDR1 GTSNPN and CDR2 SVGIG (reference sequence). The CDR3 extends over 16 amino acids. This CDR3 reads CAWSVQGRGGANVLTF. The DNA of the CDR3 is TGTGCCTGGAGTGTACAGGGAAGGGGTGGGGCCAACGTCCTGACTTTC.

This clone came up a few times. The chain uses TRBV7-8 and TRBJ2-7; a weak D match, TRBD2 (6 bases). Germline V CDR1 and CDR2: SGHVS, FQNEAQ. CDR3 length: 14 residues. Trimming cost V 5 bases and J 5 bases, with 16 bases left between them. The CDR3 spells CASSTSGLRHEQYF. CDR3 DNA sequence: TGTGCCAGCAGCACGTCGGGACTGCGGCACGAGCAGTACTTC. The entire variable domain, with the rest obtained from reference TRBV7-8 and TRBJ2-7, is as follows: GAGVSQSPRYKVAKRGQDVALRCDPISGHVSLFWYQQALGQGPEFLTYFQNEAQLDKSGLPSDRFFAERPEGSVSTLKIQRTQQEDSAVYLCASSTSGLRHEQYFGPGTRLTVT.

The chain uses TRBV21-1 and TRBJ2-5; the table gives TRBD1 as D, unverified against the DNA. The J call may be incorrect, as the DNA end agrees better with TRBJ2-7. TRBV21-1 is a pseudogene segment. This CDR3 is built from 15 residues. The CDR3 DNA follows: TGTGCCAGCAGCAAAGACGGACAGGACTCGAGCGAGCAGTACTTC. Amino acid sequence: CASSKDGQDSSEQYF.

CDR3 loop: CASSRDRRTDTQYF. The CDR3 DNA follows: TGTGCCAGCAGCCGGGACAGGCGCACAGATACGCAGTATTTT. The chain is built from TRBV21-1 and TRBJ2-3; TRBD1 reflects the table's D call only, with no check against the DNA. TRBV21-1 is assigned pseudogene status. The CDR3 length is 14 residues.

In this sample, this clone turned up once. This chain links TRBV23-1 with TRBJ2-7; D is uncertain. TRBV23-1 falls under the ORF class, with uncertain function. CDR3 length: 13 residues. The V gene lost 0 bases and the J gene lost 3 bases, with 6 bases spanning the gap. The CDR3 sequence: CASSQSQNYEQYF. The DNA for the CDR3 is TGCGCCAGCAGTCAATCCCAGAACTACGAGCAGTACTTC.

This clone was found a few times. The chain couples TRBV10-2 to TRBJ1-5; unclear D gene. This CDR3 contains 14 residues. V gave up 1 base and J gave up 4 bases, with 8 bases separating them. Germline V gene data show CDR1 as WSHSY and CDR2 as SAAADI. CDR3 bases: TGCGCCAGCAGTGAGTTTGAAGGGAATCAGCCCCAGCATTTT. This gives the protein CASSEFEGNQPQHF.

The chain links TRBV7-3 to TRBJ2-7; D is possibly TRBD1 (5 bases). Per the germline V gene, CDR1 is SGHTA and CDR2 is FQGTGA. V lost 5 bases, J lost 3 bases, and 11 bases lay in between. The CDR3 totals 13 residues. CDR3 coding DNA: TGTGCCAGCAGCCCTCACCAGGGCTACGAGCAGTACTTC. The encoded protein is CASSPHQGYEQYF.

This clone was picked up many times. The J gene is TRBJ2-7, the V gene TRBV18; D ambiguous. V was pared by 3 bases and J by 6 bases, with 12 bases between. CDR3 length: 13 residues. Germline V gene data show CDR1 as KGHSH and CDR2 as LQKENI. Written as DNA, the CDR3 is TGTGCCAGCTCACCCGCGGAAAAGAGCGAGCAGTACTTC. The encoded protein is CASSPAEKSEQYF.

This clone occurred a few times. The identical CDR3 is also encoded by other nucleotide sequences in the sample. The chain has TRBV5-1 and TRBJ2-3, with TRBD1 matching 7 bases. With V trimmed by 0 bases and J by 6 bases, 4 bases remained unmatched. CDR3 size: 14 residues. The germline V gene has CDR1 SGHRS and CDR2 YFSETQ. The DNA of the CDR3 is TGCGCCAGCAGCTTGGGGACAGGTGGTGATACGCAGTATTTT. Its translation is CASSLGTGGDTQYF.

V is TRBV19 and J is TRBJ1-4; the match to TRBD1 covers 8 bases. Trimming took 5 bases from V and 7 from J; bases not matched to a gene: 9. Germline loops: CDR1 LNHDA, CDR2 SQIVND (reference sequence). This CDR3 contains 15 residues. CDR3 coding DNA: TGTGCCAGTAGTCCACACAGGGGGACGGGTGAAAAACTGTTTTTT. Its protein is CASSPHRGTGEKLFF.

The rearrangement joins TRBV27 to TRBJ1-2; 8 bases fit TRBD1. The CDR3 totals 13 residues. With 5 bases clipped from V and 8 bases from J, the junction kept 7 bases outside the gene matches. Germline CDR1 is MNHEY and CDR2 is SMNVEV (reference sequence). CDR3 DNA sequence: TGTGCCAGCAGTCCGACAGGGGTGGGCGGCTACACCTTC. Translation: CASSPTGVGGYTF.

The sample holds a few counts of this clone. This chain connects TRBV28 to TRBJ2-7; TRBD2 matches 9 bases. The CDR3 runs 16 residues. The V gene end was trimmed by 6 bases and the J gene end by 4 bases; junction bases not matched to a gene: 13. Germline assignment: CDR1 MDHEN and CDR2 SYDVKM. CDR3 protein: CASSPASGNGQYEQYF. CDR3 DNA sequence: TGTGCCAGCAGCCCCGCTAGCGGGAACGGTCAGTACGAGCAGTACTTC.

This clone showed up just a few times. This chain links TRBV11-2 with TRBJ2-7; D perhaps matches TRBD1 (6 bases). The germline gives CDR1 SGHAT, CDR2 FQNNGV. Trimming took 3 bases from V and 3 from J, leaving 12 bases between them. The CDR3 totals 14 residues. The CDR3 loop reads CASSFNTGIYEQYF. The CDR3 nucleotides are TGTGCCAGCAGCTTCAACACAGGGATCTACGAGCAGTACTTC.

This chain joins TRBV29-1 and TRBJ2-7; 8 nucleotides align to TRBD2. The germline gives CDR1 SQVTM, CDR2 ANQGSEA. J lost 0 bases, V lost 6 bases, and 13 bases had no gene match. This CDR3 has 16 amino acids. The CDR3 DNA sequence: TGCAGCGTCCCCACCCGACAGCGGGGGATCTCCTACGAGCAGTACTTC. It codes for CSVPTRQRGISYEQYF.

CDR3 DNA: TGTGCCAGCAGCCGGGGACAAATCGCTAACTATGGCTACACCTTC. It is translated as CASSRGQIANYGYTF. The chain carries TRBV28 and TRBJ1-2, with a weak D call TRBD1 (6 bases). The CDR3 is 15 amino acids. Germline V gene sequence: CDR1 MDHEN, CDR2 SYDVKM. V gave up 6 bases and J gave up 0 bases, with 14 bases separating them.

About this clone itself: A read error may be the cause here, since a much bigger clone is one base away. This same CDR3 is encoded by further DNA sequences in the sample. This chain joins TRBV10-3 and TRBJ2-1; TRBD2 matches at 11 bases. This CDR3 region has 14 residues. The germline V gene has CDR1 ENHRY and CDR2 SYGVKD. Germline trimming cut 3 bases from V and 6 bases from J; bases unmatched to any gene: 1. As DNA, the CDR3 is TGTGCCATCAGTGAAACTAGCGGGAGCAATGAGCAGTTCTTC. Amino acid sequence: CAISETSGSNEQFF.

In this sample, this clone turned up a few times. V is TRBV28 and J is TRBJ1-2; D possibly corresponds to TRBD1 (6 bases). This CDR3 region has 15 residues. The V gene lost 1 base and the J gene lost 12 bases, with 21 bases spanning the gap. CDR1 is MDHEN, CDR2 SYDVKM, per germline. The CDR3 DNA is TGTGCCAGCAGTTTATTTGACAGGAGGGTCCTATTCCACACCTTC. Protein: CASSLFDRRVLFHTF.

This clone was seen only a few times. The chain couples TRBV21-1 to TRBJ1-5. TRBV21-1 is deemed a pseudogene. The CDR3 sequence is 11 residues long. CDR3 amino acids: CASSANQPQHF. CDR3 nucleotides: TGTGCCAGCAGCGCCAATCAGCCCCAGCATTTT.

CDR3 sequence reads: CASSSGLDAYEQYF. The CDR3 DNA reads TGTGCCAGCAGCTCCGGACTCGACGCCTACGAGCAGTACTTC. The chain employs TRBV7-2 and TRBJ2-7, with D maybe TRBD2 (5 bases). The germline CDR1 and CDR2 sequences are SGHTA and FQGNSA. V lost 4 bases, J lost 2 bases, and 12 bases lay in between. The CDR3 consists of 14 residues.

This clone was observed many times. The chain carries TRBV19 and TRBJ2-1, with 8 positions matching TRBD2. The germline V gene encodes CDR1 LNHDA and CDR2 SQIVND (reference sequence). This CDR3 comprises 14 residues. V shed 4 bases, J shed 2 bases, and the junction held 1 base outside the gene matches. CDR3 nucleotides: TGTGCCAGTAGTACTAGCGGGCCCTACAATGAGCAGTTCTTC. It specifies CASSTSGPYNEQFF.

This CDR3 reads CASTTGQGSETQYF. In DNA form, the CDR3 reads TGTGCCAGTACCACGGGACAGGGGTCTGAGACCCAGTACTTC. The chain uses TRBV19 and TRBJ2-5; 10 bases are a match to TRBD1. This CDR3 is 14 amino acids long. Germline V CDR1 and CDR2: LNHDA, SQIVND (reference sequence). V trimming: 7 bases; J trimming: 5 bases; junction bases outside the gene matches: 7.

The CDR3 loop is CASSYTRTGGRTEAFF. CDR3 in DNA: TGTGCCAGCAGTTACACCAGGACAGGGGGTAGGACTGAAGCTTTCTTT. The chain combines TRBV6-5 with TRBJ1-1; 10 bases map to TRBD1. The CDR3 has 16 residues. The V segment lost 2 bases and the J segment 5 bases; nucleotides outside the gene matches: 8. The germline V gene has CDR1 MNHEY and CDR2 SVGAGI.

This CDR3 is CAISPGQTSYNEQFF. CDR3 nucleotides: TGTGCCATCAGTCCGGGACAGACTTCCTACAATGAGCAGTTCTTC. The chain uses TRBV10-3 and TRBJ2-1; TRBD1 aligns across 7 bases. This CDR3 comprises 15 residues. Unmatched junction bases numbered 5, after V lost 5 bases and J lost 1 base. Germline V gene sequence: CDR1 ENHRY, CDR2 SYGVKD.

The gene calls are TRBV11-3 and TRBJ2-3; D is undetermined. V was trimmed by 5 bases and J by 6 bases, leaving 9 bases between them. This CDR3 contains 12 residues. CDR1 and CDR2 (germline): SGHNT, YENEEA. The CDR3 nucleotides are TGTGCCAGCAGCGTCGACGGGGATACGCAGTATTTT. Its protein product is CASSVDGDTQYF.

This chain connects TRBV4-1 to TRBJ2-1, with D unclear. The CDR3 runs to 16 residues. The V end lost 2 bases, the J end lost 0 bases, and 11 bases lay between the germline ends. Germline CDR1 reads MGHRA; CDR2 reads YSYEKL. The CDR3 nucleotides are TGCGCCAGCAGCCAAATAGACCTCTTCTCCTACAATGAGCAGTTCTTC. Its translation: CASSQIDLFSYNEQFF.

This clone has just one count. The rearrangement joins TRBV28 to TRBJ1-2; 12 bases map to TRBD1. Germline CDR1 reads MDHEN; CDR2 reads SYDVKM. The CDR3 totals 20 residues. With 6 bases clipped from V and 2 bases from J, the junction kept 19 bases outside the gene matches. CDR3 sequence reads: CASRFSPNRDRGRLNYGYTF. The CDR3, as DNA: TGTGCCAGCAGGTTCAGCCCCAACCGGGACAGGGGGCGCCTAAACTATGGCTACACCTTC.

This clone was recorded a few times. The V gene is TRBV25-1, the J gene TRBJ2-5; 13 bases fit TRBD2. V lost 2 bases to trimming and J lost 6 bases; unmatched junction nucleotides: 12. The germline CDR1 and CDR2 sequences are MGHDK and SYGVNS. The CDR3 has 18 residues. CDR3 region: CASSERTSGRAGIKTQYF. CDR3 bases: TGTGCCAGCAGTGAACGGACTAGCGGGAGAGCTGGCATAAAGACCCAGTACTTC. Full variable domain (rest looked up from reference TRBV25-1 and TRBJ2-5): EADIYQTPRYLVIGTGKKITLECSQTMGHDKMYWYQQDPGMELHLIHYSYGVNSTEKGDLSSESTVSRIRTEHFPLTLESARPSHTSQYLCASSERTSGRAGIKTQYFGPGTRLLVL.

This clone was found many times. The rearrangement links TRBV4-1 to TRBJ2-3; 7 bases agree with TRBD2. Germline assignment: CDR1 MGHRA and CDR2 YSYEKL. The CDR3 is 15 residues long. V trimming: 4 bases; J trimming: 6 bases; junction bases outside the gene matches: 10. The CDR3 sequence is CASSPQRELLDTQYF. The CDR3 DNA reads TGCGCCAGCAGCCCCCAGCGGGAACTTTTGGATACGCAGTATTTT.

This chain connects TRBV2 to TRBJ1-1, with a weak D call TRBD1 (5 bases). The CDR3 covers 13 residues. With 6 bases removed from V and 2 bases from J, the gap between germline ends came to 10 bases. CDR1 SNHLY and CDR2 FYNNEI come from the germline V gene. The CDR3 DNA sequence: TGTGCCAGCAGCCAGACAGTCAACACTGAAGCTTTCTTT. Protein sequence: CASSQTVNTEAFF.

The J gene is TRBJ2-5, the V gene TRBV11-2, with D unclear. The CDR3 runs to 14 residues. The V and J ends lost 5 bases and 1 base respectively, with 11 bases between them. Looked up from germline, CDR1 is SGHAT and CDR2 is FQNNGV. The CDR3 reads CASSPERIQETQYF. CDR3 sequence (DNA): TGTGCCAGCAGCCCAGAACGCATCCAAGAGACCCAGTACTTC.